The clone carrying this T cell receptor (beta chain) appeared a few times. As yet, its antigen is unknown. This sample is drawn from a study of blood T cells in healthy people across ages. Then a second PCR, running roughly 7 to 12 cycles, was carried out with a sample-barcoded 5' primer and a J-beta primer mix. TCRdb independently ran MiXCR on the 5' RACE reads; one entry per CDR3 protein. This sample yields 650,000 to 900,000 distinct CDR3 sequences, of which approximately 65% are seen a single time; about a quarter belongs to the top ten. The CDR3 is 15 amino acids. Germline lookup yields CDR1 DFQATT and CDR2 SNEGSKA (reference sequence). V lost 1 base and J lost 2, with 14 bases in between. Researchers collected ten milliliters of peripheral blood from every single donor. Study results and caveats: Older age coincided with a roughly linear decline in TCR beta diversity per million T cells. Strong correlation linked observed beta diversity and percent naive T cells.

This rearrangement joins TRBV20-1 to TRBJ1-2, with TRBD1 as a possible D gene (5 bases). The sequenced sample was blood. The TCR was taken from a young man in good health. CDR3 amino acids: CSARGQSEGNYGYTF. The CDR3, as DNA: TGCAGTGCTAGAGGGCAATCAGAGGGGAACTATGGCTACACCTTC.